These T cell receptor beta chains were read from a single sample in a study of T cells after yellow fever vaccination. A single record per CDR3 protein comes from TCRdb applying MiXCR to the 5' RACE reads. The sample yields hundreds of thousands of distinct CDR3 sequences, less than 15% seen once. The material sequenced was PBMCs, taken on the day of the yellow fever booster vaccination. The receptor source for this set is a man aged 25-40 years who received the YFV17D yellow fever vaccine. Each CDR3 is given with its conserved first and last residue. The D gene is left open where the match is weak. Clone size, where shown, is once, few, many, or a class for clones that have expanded.

clone_size,d_call,v_call,j_call,cdr3_nt,cdr3_aa
-,-,TRBV28,TRBJ2-7,TGTGCCAGCACGTTAAATCATCACGAGCAGTACTTC,CASTLNHHEQYF
-,TRBD1,TRBV2,TRBJ2-7,TGTGCCAGCAGTTTAGGGACAGGGGCCATCAATTACTCCTACGAGCAGTACTTC,CASSLGTGAINYSYEQYF
-,-,TRBV7-9,TRBJ2-1,TGTGCCAGCAGCTTACCAAGCGGGCGGGCATCGGTCTTC,CASSLPSGRASVF
many,TRBD2,TRBV20-1,TRBJ2-1,TGCAGTGCTAGCGGGAGGGCCTACAATGAGCAGTTCTTC,CSASGRAYNEQFF
few,-,TRBV7-8,TRBJ2-4,TGTGCCAGCAGCTCCCTGACAGACAGGAGTAGAATAGCCAAAAACATTCAGTACTTC,CASSSLTDRSRIAKNIQYF
-,-,TRBV6-5,TRBJ2-1,TGTGCCAGCGGCTACGGGCCTAGTTCCCTCGAAAATGAGCAGTTCTTC,CASGYGPSSLENEQFF
-,-,TRBV5-5,TRBJ2-2,TGTGCCAGCAGCTTAAGAAGGGACACCGGGGAGCTGTTTTTT,CASSLRRDTGELFF
-,-,TRBV7-9,TRBJ1-1,TGTGCCAGCAGCTTCGCAGGGGTTATGAACACTGAAGCTTTCTTT,CASSFAGVMNTEAFF
few,TRBD1,TRBV29-1,TRBJ1-1,TGCAGCGTCGCTAACAGGGACAGCCGGAACACTGAAGCTTTCTTT,CSVANRDSRNTEAFF
-,TRBD2,TRBV5-1,TRBJ2-1,TGCGCCAGCAGCGTATTTACTAGCGGGAGGGGAGGACCCCGAAATGAGCAGTTCTTC,CASSVFTSGRGGPRNEQFF
-,-,TRBV12-3/TRBV12-4,TRBJ2-1,TGTGCCAGCACGACGGAGGTCTACAATGAGCAGTTCTTC,CASTTEVYNEQFF
-,TRBD2,TRBV7-2,TRBJ2-7,TGTGCCAGCAGTCCCACTAGCGGGGGTCCCTACGAGCAGTACTTC,CASSPTSGGPYEQYF
-,-,TRBV5-1,TRBJ2-7,TGCGCCAGCAAAGTAGGACCAGGGGCCGACTCCTACGAGCAGTACTTC,CASKVGPGADSYEQYF
-,TRBD2,TRBV27,TRBJ2-7,TGTGCCAGCAGACGGGCGGGAGAGGCCTACGAGCAGTACTTC,CASRRAGEAYEQYF
-,-,TRBV15,TRBJ2-7,TGTGCCACCAGCAGAGATCGGGGCAGGGTCTACGAGCAGTACTTC,CATSRDRGRVYEQYF
few,-,TRBV6-5,TRBJ2-3,TGTGCCAGCAGTTACGCTGGCCCTCAACACACAGATACGCAGTATTTT,CASSYAGPQHTDTQYF